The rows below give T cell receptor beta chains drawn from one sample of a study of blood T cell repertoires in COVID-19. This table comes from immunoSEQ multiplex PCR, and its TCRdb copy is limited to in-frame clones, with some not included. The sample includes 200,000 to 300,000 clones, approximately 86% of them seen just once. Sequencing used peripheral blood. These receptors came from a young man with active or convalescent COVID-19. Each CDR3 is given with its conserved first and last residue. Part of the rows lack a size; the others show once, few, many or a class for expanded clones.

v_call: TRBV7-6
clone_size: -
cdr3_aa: CASSQGTGSRETQYF

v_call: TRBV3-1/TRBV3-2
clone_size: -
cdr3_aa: CASSQSDRGDGYTF

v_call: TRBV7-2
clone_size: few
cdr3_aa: CASSLSGRTTDTQYF

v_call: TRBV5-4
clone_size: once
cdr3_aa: CASSSHGVLGVEQYF

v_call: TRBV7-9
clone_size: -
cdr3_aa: CASTPMGAVEQYF

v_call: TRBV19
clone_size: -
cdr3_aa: CASSIVAGDNSPLHF

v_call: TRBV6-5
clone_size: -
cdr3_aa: CASSYFQGKEQFF

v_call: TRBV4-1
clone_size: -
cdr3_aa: CASSQDLVGASNQPQHF

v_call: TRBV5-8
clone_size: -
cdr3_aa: CASSPRVSGGAVYTQYF

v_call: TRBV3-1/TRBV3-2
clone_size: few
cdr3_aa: CASSHWGGAGLYTEAFF

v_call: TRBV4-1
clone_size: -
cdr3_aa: CASSQVGGGRWSSPLHF

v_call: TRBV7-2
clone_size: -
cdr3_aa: CASSLSRDNEQFF

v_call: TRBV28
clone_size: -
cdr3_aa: CASGTGGGYTF

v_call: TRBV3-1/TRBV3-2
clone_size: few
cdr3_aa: CASSSPRGRGNTIYF

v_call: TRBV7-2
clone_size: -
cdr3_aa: CASSLASGSVSYTF

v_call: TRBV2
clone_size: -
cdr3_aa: CASSDGDGGYTF

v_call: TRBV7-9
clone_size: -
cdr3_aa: CASSPGQGRHEQYF

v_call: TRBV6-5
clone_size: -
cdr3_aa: CASTGTISSYGYTF

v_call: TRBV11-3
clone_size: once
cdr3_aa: CASSPGRAGVGDTQYF

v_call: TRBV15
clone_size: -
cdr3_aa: CATSRAGEGFRTDTQYF

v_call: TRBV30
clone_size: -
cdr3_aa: CASQGDYGYTF

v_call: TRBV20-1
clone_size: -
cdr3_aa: CSASKAATSGGAQTYEQYF

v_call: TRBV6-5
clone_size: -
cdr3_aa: CASSAQGVNQPQHF

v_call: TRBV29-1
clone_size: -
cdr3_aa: CSVEGRGSSYNEQFF

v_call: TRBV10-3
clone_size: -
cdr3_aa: CAIRAGQTNEKLFF

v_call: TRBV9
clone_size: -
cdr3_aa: CASSQPGGTNTGELFF

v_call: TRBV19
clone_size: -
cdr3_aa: CATDDPRASGYEQYF

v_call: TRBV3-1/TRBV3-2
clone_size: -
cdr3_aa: CASSPGQSFYNEQFF

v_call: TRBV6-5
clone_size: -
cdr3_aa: CASMGAQGAFF

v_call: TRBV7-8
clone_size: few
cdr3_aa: CASSLGRRAIYEQYF

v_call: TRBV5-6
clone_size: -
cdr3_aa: CASNLGVSGYEQYF

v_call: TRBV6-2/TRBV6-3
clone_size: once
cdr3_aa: CASSFNPLTRKVTDTQYF

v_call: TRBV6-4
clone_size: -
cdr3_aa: CASSDSGGIYGYTF

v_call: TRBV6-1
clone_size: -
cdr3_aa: CASSELLRNTIYF

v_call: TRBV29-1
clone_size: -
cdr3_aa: CSAREDEQFF

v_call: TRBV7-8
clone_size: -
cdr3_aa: CASSLFLTSGTTNTQYF

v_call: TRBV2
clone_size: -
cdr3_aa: CASKGVTGGLETQYF

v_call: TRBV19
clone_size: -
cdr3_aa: CASSSLLRQASSPLHF